What follows are 16 T cell receptor beta chains derived from one specimen sequenced in a study of CD8 T cells in ankylosing spondylitis. Study-level points and caveats: Seemingly distinctive of ankylosing spondylitis blood was a TCR beta motif formed by eight highly homologous variants.

For these TCRs, the target antigens are not known. TCRdb recomputed calls from the 5' RACE reads with MiXCR, one row per CDR3 protein. The table includes approximately 400,000 distinct CDR3 sequences, roughly 15% detected once. Sequencing was done on a sample of blood, either unsorted or a sorted T cell fraction (not recorded which). Receptor source: a male donor with ankylosing spondylitis.

CDR3 bases: TGTGCCAGCAGAAAGTCGGGGGCCCGCACAGATACGCAGTATTTT. It codes for CASRKSGARTDTQYF. The chain uses TRBV2 and TRBJ2-3; D is possibly TRBD1 or TRBD2 (6 bases each). The ends were cut back, 6 bases at V and 1 base at J, with 14 bases in the middle. Germline assignment: CDR1 SNHLY and CDR2 FYNNEI. This CDR3 has 15 amino acids.

The chain links TRBV7-9 to TRBJ2-4; 7 bases agree with TRBD2. The CDR3 sequence is 16 residues long. Per the germline V gene, CDR1 is SEHNR and CDR2 is FQNEAQ (reference sequence). The V gene end was trimmed by 1 base and the J gene end by 5 bases; junction bases not matched to a gene: 8. CDR3 loop: CASSLGGGRIQNIQYF. CDR3 bases: TGTGCCAGCAGCTTAGGGGGGGGACGGATCCAAAACATTCAGTACTTC.

The CDR3 loop is CAIQGNDRGYSYGYTF. The CDR3 DNA is TGTGCCATCCAGGGTAACGACCGTGGGTATTCGTATGGCTACACCTTC. The chain couples TRBV10-3 to TRBJ1-2, with a tentative D call TRBD1 (5 bases). Germline V gene sequence: CDR1 ENHRY, CDR2 SYGVKD. This CDR3 is built from 16 residues. The germline V and J ends were trimmed by 8 bases and 5 bases, with 24 bases remaining between them.

The chain has TRBV14 and TRBJ1-1; no reliable D call. Trimming removed 4 bases at V and 6 bases at J, with 15 bases between. CDR1 is SGHDN, CDR2 FVKESK, per germline. The CDR3 runs 14 residues. As DNA, the CDR3 is TGTGCCAGCAGCCTTGAAGTAGATATCTCTGAAGCTTTCTTT. This translates into CASSLEVDISEAFF.

The CDR3 DNA sequence: TGTGCCAGCAGTTTTAGGGGTCTCAATGAGCAGTTCTTC. Translation: CASSFRGLNEQFF. The chain carries TRBV27 and TRBJ2-1, with TRBD1 as a possible D gene (5 bases). Trimming shortened V by 3 bases and J by 6 bases, and 9 bases separated the two germline ends. The CDR3 runs 13 residues. The germline V gene encodes CDR1 MNHEY and CDR2 SMNVEV (reference sequence).

This clonotype occurred once. V gene TRBV5-8 combines with J gene TRBJ1-6, with a weak D call TRBD1 (6 bases). V gave up 4 bases and J gave up 7 bases, with 15 bases separating them. The CDR3 covers 15 residues. The germline CDR1 and CDR2 sequences are SGHTS and YDEGEE. The CDR3 sequence is CASSSTGWRNSPLHF. The CDR3 DNA is TGTGCCAGCAGCAGCACAGGGTGGAGGAATTCACCCCTCCACTTT.

The J gene is TRBJ1-2, the V gene TRBV7-3, with a possible D match to TRBD1 (6 bases). Per germline, CDR1 SGHTA and CDR2 FQGTGA. V was pared by 1 base and J by 4 bases, with 10 bases between. The CDR3 contains 14 residues. In DNA form, the CDR3 reads TGTGCCAGCAGCTTAAATGGGGGCGGCTATGGCTACACCTTC. Translated: CASSLNGGGYGYTF.

This clonotype has at least ten counts. V is TRBV5-6 and J is TRBJ1-5; the D gene is possibly TRBD1 (6 bases). CDR3 length: 16 amino acids. Germline CDR1 reads SGHDT; CDR2 reads YYEEEE. V lost 5 bases to trimming and J lost 6 bases, with 21 bases between them. This chain's CDR3 is CASRNWGGHPSQPQHF. The CDR3 nucleotides read TGTGCCAGCAGAAATTGGGGGGGGCACCCCTCTCAGCCCCAGCATTTT.

The chain couples TRBV20-1 to TRBJ2-2; 7 bases map to TRBD1. V lost 0 bases, J lost 5 bases, and 9 bases stayed unmatched. The CDR3 has 16 residues. Germline CDR1 reads DFQATT; CDR2 reads SNEGSKA (reference sequence). The CDR3 bases are TGCAGTGCTAGAGATTCGGAGAGGGGGCTAACCGGGGAGCTGTTTTTT. Its translation: CSARDSERGLTGELFF.

The chain joins TRBV10-1 to TRBJ1-1; 7 bases fit TRBD1. Germline V CDR1 and CDR2: WNHNN, SYGVQD (reference sequence). V gave up 4 bases and J gave up 4 bases; unmatched junction bases: 6. This CDR3 region has 14 residues. The CDR3 sequence: CASSAGTEGTEAFF. CDR3 bases: TGCGCCAGCAGTGCCGGGACAGAGGGCACTGAAGCTTTCTTT.

This clonotype has more than one count but fewer than ten. The genes are TRBV29-1 and TRBJ2-5, with D hard to call. The CDR3 is 12 amino acids. Germline loops: CDR1 SQVTM, CDR2 ANQGSEA. The V gene lost 5 bases and the J gene lost 5 bases, with 12 bases spanning the gap. The CDR3 DNA sequence: TGCAGCGTTCGGCCGTTCGGGGAGACCCAGTACTTC. This translates into CSVRPFGETQYF.

This clonotype was detected a few times. The chain is built from TRBV6-5 and TRBJ2-5, with 7 bases matching TRBD2. Trimming took 2 bases from V and 4 from J; bases not matched to a gene: 7. This CDR3 spans 15 amino acids. Per germline, CDR1 MNHEY and CDR2 SVGAGI. The CDR3 loop reads CASSYAGVNGETQYF. DNA for the CDR3: TGTGCCAGCAGTTACGCGGGAGTGAATGGAGAGACCCAGTACTTC.

V usage is TRBV5-1 and J usage is TRBJ2-1, with 9 bases fitting TRBD1. The CDR3 spans 15 residues. Per germline, CDR1 SGHRS and CDR2 YFSETQ. Germline trimming cut 1 base from V and 5 bases from J; bases unmatched to any gene: 4. The CDR3 protein is CASSLSQGADNEQFF. The CDR3 region has the DNA TGCGCCAGCAGCTTGTCACAGGGGGCAGACAATGAGCAGTTCTTC. Full variable domain (remainder filled in from reference TRBV5-1 and TRBJ2-1): KAGVTQTPRYLIKTRGQQVTLSCSPISGHRSVSWYQQTPGQGLQFLFEYFSETQRNKGNFPGRFSGRQFSNSRSEMNVSTLELGDSALYLCASSLSQGADNEQFFGPGTRLTVL.

Ten or more counts support this clonotype. This chain uses TRBV12-3 or TRBV12-4 with TRBJ2-4; D may be TRBD1 or TRBD2 (5 bases each). This CDR3 region has 12 residues. The V end lost 5 bases, the J end lost 10 bases, and 12 bases lay between the germline ends. This CDR3 reads CASSRLEGIQYF. The CDR3 bases are TGTGCCAGCAGTCGTCTTGAGGGGATTCAGTACTTC.

This clonotype was detected ten times or more. The V call is TRBV6-5, the J call TRBJ1-5, with D possibly TRBD1 on 5 matching bases. Germline loops: CDR1 MNHEY, CDR2 SVGAGI. Trimming shortened V by 2 bases and J by 2 bases, and 10 bases separated the two germline ends. This CDR3 is 15 amino acids long. Here the CDR3 DNA reads TGTGCCAGCAGTTACGGGGGGATCGGCAATCAGCCCCAGCATTTT. It yields the protein CASSYGGIGNQPQHF.

The genes are TRBV24-1 and TRBJ2-3, with 15 bases that match TRBD2. Trimming took 3 bases from V and 8 from J; bases not matched to a gene: 5. This CDR3 spans 16 amino acids. CDR1 and CDR2 (germline): KGHDR, SFDVKD. CDR3: CATSDKPGLAGGTQYF. The CDR3 DNA is TGTGCCACCAGTGATAAACCGGGACTAGCGGGGGGTACGCAGTATTTT.